Listed here are 30 T cell receptor beta chains from one sample, sequenced in a study of blood T cells in healthy people across ages. Sample-barcoded 5' priming and a J-beta primer mix drove a second PCR of 7 to 11 cycles. MiXCR, applied by TCRdb to the 5' RACE reads, yields one record per CDR3 protein. Of hundreds of thousands of distinct CDR3 sequences listed, 56% are singletons. The sequenced material came from blood. Source of these receptors: a man aged 35 to 55 in good health.

This rearrangement joins TRBV28 to TRBJ2-7, with D unclear. Germline V CDR1 and CDR2: MDHEN, SYDVKM. Deletions cut 6 bases from V and 3 bases from J, with 9 bases between. CDR3 length: 12 residues. CDR3 sequence: CASSQNRYEQYF. The DNA of the CDR3 is TGTGCCAGCAGCCAGAACCGCTACGAGCAGTACTTC. Variable domain in full (rest from reference TRBV28 and TRBJ2-7): DVKVTQSSRYLVKRTGEKVFLECVQDMDHENMFWYRQDPGLGLRLIYFSYDVKMKEKGDIPEGYSVSREKKERFSLILESASTNQTSMYLCASSQNRYEQYFGPGTRLTVT.

The chain links TRBV20-1 to TRBJ1-5, with D unclear. This CDR3 spans 16 amino acids. Trimming removed 0 bases at V and 0 bases at J, with 12 bases between. Germline V gives CDR1 DFQATT, CDR2 SNEGSKA (reference sequence). The DNA for the CDR3 is TGCAGTGCTAGAGATTGGCGTGGGCCTAGCAATCAGCCCCAGCATTTT. Protein sequence: CSARDWRGPSNQPQHF.

This clonotype was detected many times. The chain couples TRBV14 to TRBJ1-2, with 8 bases identical to TRBD1. J gave up 4 bases and V 3 bases, and 1 base lay outside the gene matches. CDR3 length equals 13 residues. The germline gives CDR1 SGHDN, CDR2 FVKESK. The CDR3 reads CASSQDRVYGYTF. CDR3 DNA: TGTGCCAGCAGCCAGGACAGGGTCTATGGCTACACCTTC.

The chain uses TRBV2 and TRBJ2-7; D call uncertain. The end of the DNA fits TRBJ2-5 better, so the J call may be wrong. Germline assignment: CDR1 SNHLY and CDR2 FYNNEI. The CDR3 totals 14 residues. CDR3 DNA sequence: TGTGCCAGCAGTACGCAGGTCGTCCCAGAGACCCAGTACTTC. Its translation: CASSTQVVPETQYF.

The V and J genes are TRBV12-3 or TRBV12-4 and TRBJ2-5; D unclear. The V gene lost 10 bases and the J gene lost 4 bases, with 16 bases spanning the gap. The CDR3 length is 13 residues. The CDR3 reads CATTVGLIETQYF. The CDR3 nucleotides read TGTGCCACCACTGTGGGGTTAATAGAGACCCAGTACTTC.

This chain connects TRBV9 to TRBJ2-4; a weak D match, TRBD2 (5 bases). The germline gives CDR1 SGDLS, CDR2 YYNGEE. The CDR3 contains 16 residues. The V end was cut by 3 bases, the J end by 0 bases, with 13 bases between. CDR3 in amino acids: CASSAGGGLAKNIQYF. CDR3 in DNA: TGTGCCAGCAGCGCCGGCGGCGGGTTAGCCAAAAACATTCAGTACTTC. Full variable domain (rest looked up from reference TRBV9 and TRBJ2-4): DSGVTQTPKHLITATGQRVTLRCSPRSGDLSVYWYQQSLDQGLQFLIQYYNGEERAKGNILERFSAQQFPDLHSELNLSSLELGDSALYFCASSAGGGLAKNIQYFGAGTRLSVL.

This clonotype was seen a handful of times. The J gene is TRBJ2-1, the V gene TRBV5-1, with D tentatively TRBD1 or TRBD2 (6 bases each). CDR3 length: 15 amino acids. V was trimmed by 0 bases and J by 8 bases, leaving 15 bases between them. Germline assignment: CDR1 SGHRS and CDR2 YFSETQ. The CDR3 region is CASSLVTGAQDEQFF. The CDR3 DNA is TGCGCCAGCAGCTTGGTTACGGGGGCGCAGGATGAGCAGTTCTTC.

The chain employs TRBV6-5 and TRBJ1-2; unclear D gene. Germline-derived CDR1 and CDR2 are MNHEY and SVGAGI. CDR3 size: 14 residues. V lost 0 bases to trimming and J lost 10 bases, with 15 bases between them. The CDR3 loop reads CASSYSTDTSDYTF. CDR3 coding DNA: TGTGCCAGCAGTTACTCGACGGATACGAGCGACTACACCTTC.

The chain links TRBV28 to TRBJ2-5, with 10 bases that match TRBD2. Unmatched junction bases numbered 9, after V lost 5 bases and J lost 3 bases. Germline CDR1 MDHEN, CDR2 SYDVKM. This CDR3 is 16 amino acids long. The CDR3 here is CASSPNPGLAEETQYF. In DNA, the CDR3 is TGTGCCAGCAGTCCTAACCCTGGACTAGCGGAAGAGACCCAGTACTTC.

This rearrangement joins TRBV4-3 to TRBJ2-2; perhaps TRBD1 as D (6 bases). Germline values: CDR1 LGHNA, CDR2 YSLEER. V lost 0 bases and J lost 3, with 11 bases in between. The CDR3 loop spans 16 amino acids. For the CDR3, the DNA is TGCGCCAGCAGCCAAGAAATAAGGACAGACACCGGGGAGCTGTTTTTT. The encoded protein is CASSQEIRTDTGELFF.

The rearrangement links TRBV20-1 to TRBJ2-3; D is ambiguous. CDR1 is DFQATT, CDR2 SNEGSKA, per germline (reference sequence). V lost 5 bases to trimming and J lost 2 bases, with 11 bases between them. The CDR3 runs to 13 residues. DNA for the CDR3: TGCAGTGCTGAAGACCAGTTCACAGATACGCAGTATTTT. As protein: CSAEDQFTDTQYF.

This clonotype was seen a handful of times. The chain combines TRBV2 with TRBJ2-5, with TRBD1 matching over 10 bases. Germline CDR1 reads SNHLY; CDR2 reads FYNNEI. The CDR3 has 14 residues. Unmatched junction bases numbered 2, after V lost 4 bases and J lost 3 bases. CDR3 amino acids: CASSGDRGKETQYF. The CDR3 region has the DNA TGTGCCAGCAGTGGGGACAGGGGTAAAGAGACCCAGTACTTC.

There are many counts of this clonotype. The gene calls are TRBV12-3 or TRBV12-4 and TRBJ1-2, with D possibly matching TRBD1 (6 bases). V dropped 1 base and J dropped 2 bases, with 8 bases sitting between them. This CDR3 region has 14 residues. The CDR3 loop reads CASSLGDKNYGYTF. DNA for the CDR3: TGTGCCAGCAGTTTAGGGGACAAAAACTATGGCTACACCTTC.

This clonotype was picked up many times. CDR3 bases: TGCGCCAGCAGCTTCCGGGGACTAGGCCCCAAGGCAGATACGCAGTATTTT. Translating it yields CASSFRGLGPKADTQYF. The V and J genes are TRBV5-1 and TRBJ2-3; 8 bases map to TRBD2. Germline CDR1 is SGHRS and CDR2 is YFSETQ. CDR3 length: 17 residues. With V trimmed by 2 bases and J by 4 bases, 12 bases remained unmatched.

This clonotype was found a few times. The chain uses TRBV21-1 and TRBJ2-7; the DNA was not compared with TRBD2, the D call given in the table. TRBV21-1 is a documented pseudogene. The CDR3 has 17 residues. The CDR3 is CASSKDRAQGLFDEQYF. The CDR3 DNA reads TGTGCCAGCAGCAAAGATAGGGCCCAGGGGTTGTTCGACGAGCAGTACTTC.

The genes are TRBV20-1 and TRBJ1-2; D is perhaps TRBD1 (6 bases). Germline V gene lookup returns CDR1 DFQATT and CDR2 SNEGSKA (reference sequence). This CDR3 has 13 amino acids. The germline V and J ends were trimmed by 1 base and 2 bases, with 8 bases remaining between them. The CDR3 DNA sequence: TGCAGTGCTAGAGCAGACAGGAACTATGGCTACACCTTC. Translated: CSARADRNYGYTF.

V gene TRBV9 combines with J gene TRBJ2-7; 8 bases line up with TRBD1. The J call may not be correct, given that the DNA end is closer to TRBJ2-5. The CDR3 is made up of 15 amino acids. CDR1 is SGDLS and CDR2 is YYNGEE in the germline V gene. CDR3 DNA: TGTGCCAGCAGCGCGGGGGACAGGACAAAAGAGACCCAGTACTTC. Its translation is CASSAGDRTKETQYF.

V gene TRBV11-1 combines with J gene TRBJ2-3; the D is unclear. The CDR3 covers 15 residues. V shed 3 bases and J shed 7 bases, with 17 bases lying between them. Germline CDR1 and CDR2: SGHAT and FQDESV (reference sequence). The CDR3, as DNA: TGTGCCAGCAGCTTGATTCCCTTATCCCAGAATACGCAGTATTTT. Translating it yields CASSLIPLSQNTQYF.

The rearrangement joins TRBV2 to TRBJ2-3; TRBD2 agrees at 12 bases. The CDR3 runs 14 residues. Germline CDR1 is SNHLY and CDR2 is FYNNEI. V was clipped by 10 bases and J by 8 bases; unmatched bases: 10. CDR3: CATTETSGGSTQYF. For the CDR3, the DNA is TGTGCCACCACCGAGACTAGCGGGGGATCTACGCAGTATTTT.

Concerning this clonotype: Its ends do not fully match the called genes, so a read error is possible. CDR3 DNA: TGTGCCAGCAGCTCAGGGACTGTCAAGACCCGGTACTTC. This translates into CASSSGTVKTRYF. The chain has TRBV11-2 and TRBJ2-5, with a weak D call TRBD2 (6 bases). The CDR3 has 13 amino acids. Germline assignment: CDR1 SGHAT and CDR2 FQNNGV.

The rearrangement joins TRBV7-2 to TRBJ1-4, with TRBD1 as a possible D gene (6 bases). Germline lookup yields CDR1 SGHTA and CDR2 FQGNSA. This CDR3 comprises 15 residues. V shed 5 bases and J shed 0 bases, with 10 bases lying between them. DNA for the CDR3: TGTGCCAGCAGCACCCGGACAGCAACTAATGAAAAACTGTTTTTT. Protein: CASSTRTATNEKLFF.

This clonotype has at least ten counts. The genes are TRBV6-2 or TRBV6-3 and TRBJ2-3, with unresolved D. V gave up 0 bases and J gave up 9 bases, with 10 bases separating them. Per germline, CDR1 MNHEY and CDR2 SVGEGT. The CDR3 is made up of 13 amino acids. In nucleotides, the CDR3 is TGTGCCAGCAGTTACTCGTTATCATCAACGCAGTATTTT. It encodes CASSYSLSSTQYF.

The V and J genes are TRBV7-3 and TRBJ2-3; possible D gene TRBD1, 5 bases. Deletions cut 5 bases from V and 6 bases from J, with 15 bases between. CDR3 length equals 14 residues. From germline, CDR1 is SGHTA and CDR2 FQGTGA. CDR3 amino acids: CASSPTAGMDTQYF. CDR3 sequence (DNA): TGTGCCAGCAGCCCCACGGCAGGGATGGATACGCAGTATTTT.

J is TRBJ2-3 and V is TRBV28; D may be TRBD2 (6 bases). The CDR3 runs to 11 residues. CDR1 MDHEN and CDR2 SYDVKM come from the germline V gene. The CDR3, as DNA: TGTGCGGGGGGTGAGTGGGAAACGCAGTATTTT. The encoded protein is CAGGEWETQYF.

In regard to this clonotype: One end of the junction fails to match germline, which may point to a read error. This chain links TRBV5-1 with TRBJ2-7; D is possibly TRBD1 (5 bases). The germline V gene has CDR1 SGHRS and CDR2 YFSETQ. This CDR3 comprises 13 residues. The CDR3: CTSSTEGVGTKYF. The CDR3 DNA is TGCACCAGCAGCACCGAAGGGGTCGGAACGAAGTACTTC.

The genes are TRBV4-1 and TRBJ2-7, with TRBD1 matching 8 bases. CDR1 and CDR2 from the germline V gene are MGHRA and YSYEKL. J was trimmed by 4 bases and V by 1 base; bases with no gene match: 9. The length of the CDR3 is 16 residues. This CDR3 reads CASSQGSTGGGYEQYF. DNA of the CDR3: TGCGCCAGCAGCCAAGGATCAACAGGGGGAGGTTACGAGCAGTACTTC.

This clonotype was picked up a small number of times. The rearrangement uses TRBV10-3 and TRBJ2-1; D possibly corresponds to TRBD1 (6 bases). Trimming removed 2 bases at V and 0 bases at J, with 11 bases between. The CDR3 is 16 amino acids. Germline V gene sequence: CDR1 ENHRY, CDR2 SYGVKD. CDR3 residues: CAISELTGTSYNEQFF. CDR3 coding DNA: TGTGCCATCAGTGAGCTCACAGGGACCTCCTACAATGAGCAGTTCTTC.

V is TRBV29-1 and J is TRBJ2-3; D remains ambiguous. Germline CDR1 is SQVTM and CDR2 is ANQGSEA. The V end lost 4 bases, the J end lost 0 bases, and 11 bases lay between the germline ends. The CDR3 has 14 amino acids. DNA for the CDR3: TGCAGCGTTGGGGTGAGGCATAGCACAGATACGCAGTATTTT. It is translated as CSVGVRHSTDTQYF.

This chain links TRBV20-1 with TRBJ2-7; the match to TRBD2 covers 7 bases. Germline V gives CDR1 DFQATT, CDR2 SNEGSKA (reference sequence). V dropped 2 bases and J dropped 0; count of bases not matched to a gene: 7. This CDR3 has 15 residues. CDR3 sequence reads: CSARRTRTLSYEQYF. CDR3 bases: TGCAGTGCTAGACGGACTAGGACCCTCTCCTACGAGCAGTACTTC.

The chain recombines TRBV4-3 with TRBJ2-1; 8 bases agree with TRBD2. CDR3 length: 14 amino acids. The V gene's germline CDR1 is LGHNA and CDR2 YSLEER. V lost 4 bases, J lost 9 bases, and 8 bases stayed unmatched. This CDR3 is CASSPGRASIEQFF. CDR3 sequence (DNA): TGCGCCAGCAGCCCCGGGAGGGCATCAATTGAGCAGTTCTTC.